This T cell receptor (beta chain) stems from a study of cytomegalovirus exposure and HLA in healthy donors. PCR amplification relied on 60 Vbeta primers (plus 13 Jbeta primers). Clones were read by immunoSEQ multiplex PCR, and TCRdb kept only the in-frame ones, dropping some. The sample lists tens of thousands of clones, roughly 63% occurring once. Study results and caveats: A later analysis linked a missense variant in DCLRE1C to the trimming of TCR beta V and J genes. The authors reported that TCR beta sequences could predict HLA-A and HLA-B alleles. These predictions were accurate for most subjects in the first cohort.

About this clone itself: No antigen is known for it.

Sequencing was performed on PBMCs. The TCR was taken from a woman in her 30s in good health and CMV-seronegative.

CDR3 nucleotide sequence: TGCGCCAGCAGCCAAGATCTCCAGGGGGCGCAGGAGACCCAGTACTTC. Translating gives CASSQDLQGAQETQYF. The chain combines TRBV4-3 with TRBJ2-5; TRBD1 matches 8 bases. The germline V gene encodes CDR1 LGHNA and CDR2 YSLEER. V shed 0 bases, J shed 5 bases, and the junction held 8 bases outside the gene matches. This CDR3 contains 16 residues.